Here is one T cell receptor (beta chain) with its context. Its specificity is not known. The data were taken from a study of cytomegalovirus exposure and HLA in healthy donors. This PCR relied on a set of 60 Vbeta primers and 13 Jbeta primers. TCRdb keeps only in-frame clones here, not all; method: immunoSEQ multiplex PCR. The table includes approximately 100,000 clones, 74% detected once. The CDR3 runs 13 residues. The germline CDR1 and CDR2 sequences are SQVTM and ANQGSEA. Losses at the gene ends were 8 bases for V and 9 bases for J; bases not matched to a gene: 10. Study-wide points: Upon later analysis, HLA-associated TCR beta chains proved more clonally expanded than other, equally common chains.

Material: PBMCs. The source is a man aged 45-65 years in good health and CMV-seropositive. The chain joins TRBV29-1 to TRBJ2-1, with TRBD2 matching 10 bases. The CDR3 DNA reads TGCAGCCCTCAGCGGGGGGGCTCGGGTGAGCAGTTCTTC. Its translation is CSPQRGGSGEQFF.